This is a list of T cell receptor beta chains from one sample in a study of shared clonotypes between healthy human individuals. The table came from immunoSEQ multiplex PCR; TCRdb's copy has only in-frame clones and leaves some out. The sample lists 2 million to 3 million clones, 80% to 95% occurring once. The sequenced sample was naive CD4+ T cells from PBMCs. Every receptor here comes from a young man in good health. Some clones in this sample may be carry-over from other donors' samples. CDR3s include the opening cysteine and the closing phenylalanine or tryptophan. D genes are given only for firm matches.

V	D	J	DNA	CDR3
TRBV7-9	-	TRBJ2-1	TGTGCCAGCAGCTCCCGGCAGCTAGCGGAGGGGGATGAGCAGTTCTTC	CASSSRQLAEGDEQFF
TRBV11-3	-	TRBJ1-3	TGTGCCAGCAGCTTAAACCGGGGAAACACCATATATTTT	CASSLNRGNTIYF
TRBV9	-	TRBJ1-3	TGTGCCAGCAGCCCCCGTGAGGGGTTCGGAAACACCATATATTTT	CASSPREGFGNTIYF
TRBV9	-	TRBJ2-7	TGTGCCAGCAGCGTAGCCAGTACGAGGTCCTACGAGCAGTACTTC	CASSVASTRSYEQYF
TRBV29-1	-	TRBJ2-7	TGCAGCGTTGAAGATGGTCAAACCGAGCAGTACTTC	CSVEDGQTEQYF
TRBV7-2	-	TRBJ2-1	TGTGCCAGCAGCACCGGGACGGAGCAGTTCTTC	CASSTGTEQFF
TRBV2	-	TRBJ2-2	TGTGCCAGCATTGTTGCCGGGGAGCTGTTTTTT	CASIVAGELFF
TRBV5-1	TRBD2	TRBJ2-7	TGCGCCAGCAGCTTGATTGCCGGGACTAGACATGACGAGCAGTACTTC	CASSLIAGTRHDEQYF
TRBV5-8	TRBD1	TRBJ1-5	TGTGCCAGCAGCCCGGGGGACAGTTACAATCAGCCCCAGCATTTT	CASSPGDSYNQPQHF
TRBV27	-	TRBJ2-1	TGTGCCAGCAGTTTATTGAGGGATGAGCAGTTCTTC	CASSLLRDEQFF
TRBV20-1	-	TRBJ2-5	TGCAGTGCACCGATAGTGGGGACCCAGTACTTC	CSAPIVGTQYF
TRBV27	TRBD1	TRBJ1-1	TGTGCCAGCAGGTGGGTCGGACAGGCGGAAGCTTTCTTT	CASRWVGQAEAFF
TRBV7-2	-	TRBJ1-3	TGTGCCAGCAGCTCCCGGGTTACCTCTGGAAACACCATATATTTT	CASSSRVTSGNTIYF
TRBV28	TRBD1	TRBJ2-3	TGTGCCAGCGGACCGGGACAGGGGTCATACTGGTGGTATTTT	CASGPGQGSYWWYF
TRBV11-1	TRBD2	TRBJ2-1	TGTGCCAGCAGCTCGGGGGGTAGCAATTACAATGAGCAGTTCTTC	CASSSGGSNYNEQFF
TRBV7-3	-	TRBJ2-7	TGTGCCAGCAGCCCCCACCCAGGTTCGGGCTACGAGCAGTACTTC	CASSPHPGSGYEQYF
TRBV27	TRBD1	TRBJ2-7	TGTGCCAGCAGCTTGAGGGACAGGGGATACGAGCAGTACTTC	CASSLRDRGYEQYF
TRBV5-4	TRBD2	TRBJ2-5	TGTGCCAGCAGCTTGGCCAAGGCTAGCGGTGAGCAGTACTTC	CASSLAKASGEQYF
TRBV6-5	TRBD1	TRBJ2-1	TGTGCCAGCAGTTACTACAGGGGTCCCTACAATGAGCAGTTCTTC	CASSYYRGPYNEQFF
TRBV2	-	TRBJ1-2	TGTGCCAGCAGTGTCCGAAACTATGGCTACACCTTC	CASSVRNYGYTF